The next 14 T cell receptor beta chains were all read from a single sample in a study of blood T cell repertoires in COVID-19. Sequencing used immunoSEQ multiplex PCR; TCRdb keeps in-frame clones, though not all of them. The profile covers over 200,000 clones, with approximately 90% appearing a single time and about 5% taken by the ten largest. The specimen was peripheral blood. These receptors came from a woman aged 40 to 50 with acute or convalescent COVID-19.

The V and J genes are TRBV27 and TRBJ1-1, with a possible D match to TRBD1 (5 bases). There are 12 residues in the CDR3. Germline V gives CDR1 MNHEY, CDR2 SMNVEV (reference sequence). Trimming cost V 4 bases and J 6 bases, with 9 bases left between them. In nucleotides, the CDR3 is TGTGCCAGCAGTTACGGGGGGTCTGAAGCTTTCTTT. It is translated as CASSYGGSEAFF.

The gene calls are TRBV5-6 and TRBJ2-3; D is ambiguous. V lost 1 base and J lost 1, with 10 bases in between. The CDR3 sequence is 15 residues long. Germline V gene data show CDR1 as SGHDT and CDR2 as YYEEEE. In DNA, the CDR3 is TGTGCCAGCAGCTTGTCGGTCCACGGCACAGATACGCAGTATTTT. It translates to CASSLSVHGTDTQYF.

The chain recombines TRBV15 with TRBJ1-4; D is unclear. The CDR3 covers 15 residues. Germline values: CDR1 LNHNV, CDR2 YYDKDF (reference sequence). V was trimmed by 9 bases and J by 1 base, leaving 15 bases between them. In DNA form, the CDR3 reads TGTGCCACTACTCGCGGCCTTCGAACTAATGAAAAACTGTTTTTT. Translation: CATTRGLRTNEKLFF.

The CDR3 sequence is CASSTQGFRQGKGNEQFF. The CDR3 bases are TGTGCCAGCAGCACACAGGGGTTCAGGCAGGGTAAAGGGAATGAGCAGTTCTTC. This chain links TRBV11-2 with TRBJ2-1; 7 bases are shared with TRBD1. V trimming: 5 bases; J trimming: 7 bases; junction bases outside the gene matches: 20. CDR1 SGHAT and CDR2 FQNNGV come from the germline V gene. This CDR3 spans 18 amino acids.

The J gene is TRBJ1-6, the V gene TRBV12-5; 11 bases are shared with TRBD1. The J segment lost 10 bases and the V segment lost 2 bases, leaving 7 bases of the junction unmatched. This CDR3 region has 16 residues. The germline CDR1 and CDR2 sequences are LGHNT and FRNRAP. DNA for the CDR3: TGTGCTAGTGGTTTGTCCCGGGACAGGGGGGACTCACCCCTCCACTTT. It translates to CASGLSRDRGDSPLHF.

The gene calls are TRBV18 and TRBJ1-6; 7 nucleotides agree with TRBD1. In germline, CDR1 is KGHSH, CDR2 LQKENI. V lost 3 bases, J lost 10 bases, and 9 bases stayed unmatched. The CDR3 contains 15 residues. CDR3 sequence reads: CASSPVQGPGSPLHF. CDR3 coding DNA: TGTGCCAGCTCACCCGTACAGGGGCCGGGCTCACCCCTCCACTTT. Full variable domain (rest looked up from reference TRBV18 and TRBJ1-6): NAGVMQNPRHLVRRRGQEARLRCSPMKGHSHVYWYRQLPEEGLKFMVYLQKENIIDESGMPKERFSAEFPKEGPSILRIQQVVRGDSAAYFCASSPVQGPGSPLHFGNGTRLTVT.

The chain links TRBV2 to TRBJ2-2; 8 nucleotides line up with TRBD1. The CDR3 loop spans 15 amino acids. Trimming at V came to 6 bases and at J to 1 base, leaving 4 bases not matched to a gene. Germline values: CDR1 SNHLY, CDR2 FYNNEI. The CDR3 bases are TGTGCCAGCAGCCGACAGGGGATGAACACCGGGGAGCTGTTTTTT. Its translation: CASSRQGMNTGELFF.

V and J are TRBV10-3 and TRBJ2-3; no clear D. Per germline, CDR1 ENHRY and CDR2 SYGVKD. The CDR3 has 13 amino acids. V was pared by 4 bases and J by 2 bases, with 7 bases between. CDR3 in DNA: TGTGCCATCAGTGGGAGAGACACAGATACGCAGTATTTT. This encodes CAISGRDTDTQYF.

The J gene is TRBJ1-4, the V gene TRBV19; no clear D gene. The germline gives CDR1 LNHDA, CDR2 SQIVND (reference sequence). CDR3 length: 16 residues. V lost 3 bases and J lost 0, with 11 bases in between. The CDR3 DNA sequence: TGTGCCAGTAGTATCTTACTACTTGCAACTAATGAAAAACTGTTTTTT. Translated: CASSILLLATNEKLFF.

The chain recombines TRBV5-4 with TRBJ1-1; the D is unclear. The V and J ends lost 5 bases and 2 bases respectively, with 10 bases between them. There are 13 residues in the CDR3. CDR1 is SGHNT, CDR2 YYREEE, per germline (reference sequence). CDR3 loop: CASRPQDNTEAFF. CDR3 nucleotides: TGTGCCAGCAGACCTCAGGATAACACTGAAGCTTTCTTT.

This clone appeared once. The rearrangement links TRBV6-1 to TRBJ2-1, with D possibly being TRBD2 (5 bases). The V end was cut by 0 bases, the J end by 10 bases, with 13 bases between. CDR3 length: 14 residues. From germline, CDR1 is MNHNS and CDR2 SASEGT. The CDR3 DNA reads as TGTGCCAGCAGTGAAGCGACGGGATTGATCGAGCAGTTCTTC. Protein product: CASSEATGLIEQFF.

This clone is a singleton in its sample. This sequence joins TRBV11-1 and TRBJ1-6; D may be TRBD1 (5 bases). V lost 3 bases and J lost 9, with 15 bases in between. CDR1 and CDR2 (germline): SGHAT, FQDESV (reference sequence). The CDR3 is made up of 15 amino acids. The DNA of the CDR3 is TGTGCCAGCAGCTTGGACACCTTACACTCTTCACCCCTCCACTTT. Translation: CASSLDTLHSSPLHF.

This chain uses TRBV25-1 with TRBJ2-3, with TRBD1 matching over 8 bases. Germline CDR1 is MGHDK and CDR2 is SYGVNS. V lost 3 bases and J lost 3; bases outside the gene matches: 8. CDR3 size: 16 residues. The DNA for the CDR3 is TGTGCCAGCAGTGACGGACCACAGGGGGGAACAGATACGCAGTATTTT. Its protein is CASSDGPQGGTDTQYF.

The chain links TRBV6-5 to TRBJ2-3; 9 nucleotides match TRBD1. Per the germline V gene, CDR1 is MNHEY and CDR2 is SVGAGI. The CDR3 runs to 15 residues. V was pared by 7 bases and J by 3 bases, with 8 bases of the junction left unmatched. The CDR3 coding sequence is TGTGCCAGCACGGTGGGGGACAGGGTGACAGATACGCAGTATTTT. Protein: CASTVGDRVTDTQYF.